The 28 T cell receptor beta chains listed next were all sequenced from one sample in a study of shared clonotypes between healthy human individuals. Assay: immunoSEQ multiplex PCR; the TCRdb copy retains only in-frame clones and omits some. The profile covers roughly 2.5 million clones, with 90% to 95% appearing a single time and 0.11% to 0.15% taken by the ten largest. Sequenced sample: naive CD4+ T cells sorted from blood. As for subset: CD45RA+ positively selected. These receptors were taken from a man between 18 and 29 years old in good health.

Here the CDR3 reads CASRDDRVGGDTQYF. In nucleotides, the CDR3 is TGTGCCAGCAGGGACGACCGGGTTGGTGGAGATACGCAGTATTTT. The chain joins TRBV2 to TRBJ2-3; D gene uncertain. V was pared by 6 bases and J by 5 bases, with 18 bases between. Germline V gene data show CDR1 as SNHLY and CDR2 as FYNNEI. The CDR3 runs 15 residues.

Turning to this clone: Other DNA sequences in this sample translate to the same CDR3. V and J are TRBV30 and TRBJ2-3; D gene uncertain. Between the trimmed V and J ends, which lost 0 bases and 5 bases, there was a span of 6 bases. Germline V gene data show CDR1 as GTSNPN and CDR2 as SVGIG (reference sequence). The CDR3 extends over 12 amino acids. Here the CDR3 DNA reads TGTGCCTGGAGTGTTGGAGAAGATACGCAGTATTTT. Translated: CAWSVGEDTQYF.

The chain is built from TRBV19 and TRBJ1-2, with D possibly matching TRBD1 (6 bases). CDR3 length: 15 amino acids. V lost 7 bases to trimming and J lost 2 bases, with 17 bases between them. CDR1 is LNHDA, CDR2 SQIVND, per germline (reference sequence). This CDR3 is CASNNGGLGNYGYTF. The CDR3 nucleotides are TGTGCCAGTAATAACGGGGGCCTAGGGAACTATGGCTACACCTTC.

The chain joins TRBV18 to TRBJ1-2, with D unclear. The CDR3 has 14 residues. Germline V gives CDR1 KGHSH, CDR2 LQKENI. V was trimmed by 0 bases and J by 4 bases, leaving 9 bases between them. CDR3 DNA: TGTGCCAGCTCACCACCAACACGGCGCTATGGCTACACCTTC. This gives the protein CASSPPTRRYGYTF.

About this clone itself: The same CDR3 arises from other DNA sequences in this sample as well. The chain recombines TRBV5-1 with TRBJ2-3; 8 bases are shared with TRBD1. The CDR3 consists of 14 residues. In germline, CDR1 is SGHRS, CDR2 YFSETQ. V lost 4 bases, J lost 3 bases, and 4 bases stayed unmatched. As DNA, the CDR3 is TGCGCCAGCAGCACAGGACAGGGTACAGATACGCAGTATTTT. Protein sequence: CASSTGQGTDTQYF.

The J gene is TRBJ1-2, the V gene TRBV30, with a weak D call TRBD1 (5 bases). Trimming stripped 1 base from V and 7 bases from J, with 13 bases between. The CDR3 loop spans 13 amino acids. The germline CDR1 and CDR2 sequences are GTSNPN and SVGIG (reference sequence). CDR3 sequence (DNA): TGTGCCTGGAGTGCACAGGAGATTGGTGGCTACACCTTC. Its protein product is CAWSAQEIGGYTF.

The J gene is TRBJ1-2, the V gene TRBV6-5; D gene uncertain. The V end lost 5 bases, the J end lost 5 bases, and 12 bases lay between the germline ends. Germline V lookup: CDR1 MNHEY, CDR2 SVGAGI. CDR3 length: 13 residues. CDR3 amino acids: CASSDQMWYGYTF. The CDR3 DNA sequence: TGTGCCAGCAGTGACCAGATGTGGTATGGCTACACCTTC.

J is TRBJ2-1 and V is TRBV6-1; 10 bases are a match to TRBD2. In germline, CDR1 is MNHNS, CDR2 SASEGT. V lost 8 bases, J lost 7 bases, and 5 bases stayed unmatched. The CDR3 sequence is 13 residues long. Here the CDR3 DNA reads TGTGCCAGCGGTAGCGGGGGGAGGAATGAGCAGTTCTTC. Protein sequence: CASGSGGRNEQFF.

The chain's CDR3 is CAISESGVGSYEQYF. In DNA, the CDR3 is TGTGCCATCAGTGAGTCGGGGGTGGGGTCCTACGAGCAGTACTTC. The chain recombines TRBV10-3 with TRBJ2-7; perhaps D is TRBD1 or TRBD2 (5 bases each). This CDR3 has 15 amino acids. Germline loops: CDR1 ENHRY, CDR2 SYGVKD. Trimming removed 0 bases from V and 1 base from J, with 10 bases in between.

A single count supports this clone. This rearrangement joins TRBV6-6 to TRBJ1-1, with TRBD1 as a possible D gene (6 bases). Trimming pared 6 bases from V and 5 bases from J, leaving 13 bases between. The CDR3 extends over 13 amino acids. CDR1 MNHNY and CDR2 SVGAGI come from the germline V gene (reference sequence). The CDR3 here is CASSGGSGTEAFF. Here the CDR3 DNA reads TGTGCCAGCAGCGGGGGCTCCGGGACTGAAGCTTTCTTT.

To note about this clone: At the DNA level, this CDR3 is encoded by other sequences in the same sample as well. The chain uses TRBV5-1 and TRBJ2-5; maybe TRBD2 (7 bases). Per the germline V gene, CDR1 is SGHRS and CDR2 is YFSETQ. V was clipped by 7 bases and J by 5 bases, with 18 bases between them. The CDR3 length is 14 residues. The CDR3: CASSSGGPGETQYF. The CDR3 DNA is TGCGCCAGCTCCTCCGGGGGGCCGGGGGAGACCCAGTACTTC.

This chain connects TRBV5-8 to TRBJ2-3; TRBD2 matches 7 bases. The germline gives CDR1 SGHTS, CDR2 YDEGEE. This CDR3 region has 17 residues. The V segment lost 0 bases and the J segment 4 bases; nucleotides outside the gene matches: 11. This CDR3 reads CASSLGRAGRISDTQYF. As DNA, the CDR3 is TGTGCCAGCAGCTTGGGTCGGGCCGGGAGGATCTCAGATACGCAGTATTTT. The variable domain in full, with the rest retrieved from reference TRBV5-8 and TRBJ2-3, is EAGVTQSPTHLIKTRGQQATLRCSPISGHTSVYWYQQALGLGLQFLLWYDEGEERNRGNFPPRFSGRQFPNYSSELNVNALELEDSALYLCASSLGRAGRISDTQYFGPGTRLTVL.

The genes are TRBV4-3 and TRBJ2-3; no reliable D call. The V gene lost 0 bases and the J gene lost 4 bases, with 11 bases spanning the gap. This CDR3 is 15 amino acids long. Germline V lookup: CDR1 LGHNA, CDR2 YSLEER. The CDR3 protein is CASSQDAVKSDTQYF. The DNA of the CDR3 is TGCGCCAGCAGCCAAGATGCCGTTAAGTCAGATACGCAGTATTTT.

The V gene is TRBV19, the J gene TRBJ2-7; weak D call: TRBD1 (6 bases). Deletions cut 5 bases from V and 2 bases from J, with 19 bases between. CDR1 and CDR2 from the germline V gene are LNHDA and SQIVND (reference sequence). This CDR3 is 16 amino acids long. The CDR3 is CASSPEGVLGPYEQYF. CDR3 DNA: TGTGCCAGTAGTCCAGAGGGGGTCCTAGGGCCCTACGAGCAGTACTTC.

This clone was counted a few times. Distinct nucleotide sequences in the sample also encode this CDR3. The V gene is TRBV27, the J gene TRBJ1-1, with TRBD1 as a possible D gene (5 bases). The V gene lost 2 bases and the J gene lost 1 base, with 8 bases spanning the gap. The CDR3 is 14 amino acids. Germline CDR1 reads MNHEY; CDR2 reads SMNVEV (reference sequence). The CDR3, as DNA: TGTGCCAGCAGTTTAGTAAGGGGGAACACTGAAGCTTTCTTT. This translates into CASSLVRGNTEAFF.

The rearrangement links TRBV4-3 to TRBJ2-7, with 7 bases aligning to TRBD2. This CDR3 comprises 14 residues. From germline, CDR1 is LGHNA and CDR2 YSLEER. Trimming removed 3 bases from V and 5 bases from J; junction bases left unmatched: 7. CDR3 region: CASSHAGAAHEQYF. As DNA, the CDR3 is TGCGCCAGCAGCCACGCGGGAGCGGCCCACGAGCAGTACTTC.

The chain couples TRBV5-1 to TRBJ1-2, with 9 nucleotides matching TRBD1. This CDR3 contains 18 residues. With 3 bases clipped from V and 2 bases from J, the junction kept 14 bases outside the gene matches. Per germline, CDR1 SGHRS and CDR2 YFSETQ. CDR3 loop: CASSYTGQGTSKNYGYTF. In nucleotides, the CDR3 is TGCGCCAGCAGCTACACGGGACAGGGAACGAGTAAGAACTATGGCTACACCTTC. Filled out from reference TRBV5-1 and TRBJ1-2, the complete variable domain reads KAGVTQTPRYLIKTRGQQVTLSCSPISGHRSVSWYQQTPGQGLQFLFEYFSETQRNKGNFPGRFSGRQFSNSRSEMNVSTLELGDSALYLCASSYTGQGTSKNYGYTFGSGTRLTVV.

The J gene is TRBJ2-3, the V gene TRBV6-5, with D perhaps matching TRBD2 (6 bases). The CDR3 runs to 16 residues. The V end was cut by 2 bases, the J end by 2 bases, with 14 bases between. Germline V gene sequence: CDR1 MNHEY, CDR2 SVGAGI. As DNA, the CDR3 is TGTGCCAGCAGTTACGGGTCTAGCGCGTACACAGATACGCAGTATTTT. Its translation: CASSYGSSAYTDTQYF.

This rearrangement joins TRBV18 to TRBJ2-7; 9 bases map to TRBD2. The CDR3 totals 17 residues. The junction had 11 bases not matched to a gene; V was cut back by 3 bases and J by 2 bases. Germline CDR1 reads KGHSH; CDR2 reads LQKENI. The CDR3, as DNA: TGTGCCAGCTCACCTCTCGGCGGGAGGGGAAATCCCTACGAGCAGTACTTC. This gives the protein CASSPLGGRGNPYEQYF.

This clone was observed a single time. The CDR3 reads CAISDSPGGGLNYGYTF. The CDR3 bases are TGTGCCATCAGTGACTCTCCCGGGGGGGGGCTGAACTATGGCTACACCTTC. The chain combines TRBV10-3 with TRBJ1-2, with D possibly TRBD1 on 6 matching bases. This CDR3 spans 17 amino acids. Germline V CDR1 and CDR2: ENHRY, SYGVKD. The ends were cut back, 3 bases at V and 2 bases at J, with 19 bases in the middle.

The chain carries TRBV5-1 and TRBJ2-5; TRBD1 aligns across 8 bases. V was clipped by 3 bases and J by 6 bases; unmatched bases: 10. CDR3 size: 15 residues. Germline V gene lookup returns CDR1 SGHRS and CDR2 YFSETQ. In DNA, the CDR3 is TGCGCCAGCAGCTCTTCGACAGGGGAGATAAAGACCCAGTACTTC. As protein: CASSSSTGEIKTQYF. Using reference TRBV5-1 and TRBJ2-5 for the parts outside the CDR3, the full variable domain is KAGVTQTPRYLIKTRGQQVTLSCSPISGHRSVSWYQQTPGQGLQFLFEYFSETQRNKGNFPGRFSGRQFSNSRSEMNVSTLELGDSALYLCASSSSTGEIKTQYFGPGTRLLVL.

The V and J genes are TRBV5-6 and TRBJ2-2; TRBD2 matches 12 bases. V shed 4 bases, J shed 2 bases, and the junction held 6 bases outside the gene matches. This CDR3 comprises 17 residues. Germline assignment: CDR1 SGHDT and CDR2 YYEEEE. CDR3 residues: CASSRLAGGLNTGELFF. CDR3 in DNA: TGTGCCAGCAGCCGCCTAGCGGGGGGGCTTAACACCGGGGAGCTGTTTTTT. The variable domain in full, with the rest retrieved from reference TRBV5-6 and TRBJ2-2, is DAGVTQSPTHLIKTRGQQVTLRCSPKSGHDTVSWYQQALGQGPQFIFQYYEEEERQRGNFPDRFSGHQFPNYSSELNVNALLLGDSALYLCASSRLAGGLNTGELFFGEGSRLTVL.

The chain couples TRBV5-4 to TRBJ1-1; D perhaps matches TRBD1 (6 bases). This CDR3 spans 16 amino acids. Trimming shortened V by 4 bases and J by 1 base, and 17 bases separated the two germline ends. In germline, CDR1 is SGHNT, CDR2 YYREEE (reference sequence). The CDR3 bases are TGTGCCAGCAGCCTAACAGGGCTTGGGGAGAACACTGAAGCTTTCTTT. The encoded protein is CASSLTGLGENTEAFF.

This clone was seen only a few times. The chain carries TRBV4-1 and TRBJ1-5, with D possibly TRBD1 on 5 matching bases. The germline gives CDR1 MGHRA, CDR2 YSYEKL. V dropped 0 bases and J dropped 7 bases, with 10 bases sitting between them. The CDR3 loop spans 14 amino acids. This chain's CDR3 is CASSQEARGQPQHF. As DNA, the CDR3 is TGCGCCAGCAGCCAAGAAGCTCGGGGCCAGCCCCAGCATTTT.

Details on this clone: Other DNA sequences within the sample encode an identical CDR3. The genes are TRBV7-2 and TRBJ1-1, with 7 nucleotides matching TRBD1. Trimming cost V 0 bases and J 0 bases; bases outside gene matches: 1. This CDR3 comprises 15 residues. Germline CDR1 is SGHTA and CDR2 is FQGNSA. The CDR3 sequence is CASSLATGLNTEAFF. The CDR3, as DNA: TGTGCCAGCAGCTTAGCGACAGGGTTGAACACTGAAGCTTTCTTT.

This sequence joins TRBV28 and TRBJ2-5, with TRBD2 matching over 13 bases. This CDR3 is built from 15 residues. Trimming took 6 bases from V and 9 from J; bases not matched to a gene: 10. Germline values: CDR1 MDHEN, CDR2 SYDVKM. CDR3 nucleotides: TGTGCCAGCAGGGCCGGGACTAGCGGGGTCCAGGCCCAGTACTTC. Translation gives CASRAGTSGVQAQYF.

The chain recombines TRBV10-3 with TRBJ2-7; 9 bases line up with TRBD1. Germline CDR1 ENHRY, CDR2 SYGVKD. V lost 2 bases, J lost 2 bases, and 4 bases stayed unmatched. The CDR3 sequence is 15 residues long. The CDR3 DNA reads as TGTGCCATCAGTGAGACCGGGACAGGGCCCTACGAGCAGTACTTC. It is translated as CAISETGTGPYEQYF.

The gene calls are TRBV18 and TRBJ2-1; D tentatively fits TRBD1 or TRBD2 (6 bases each). CDR3 size: 13 residues. CDR1 is KGHSH, CDR2 LQKENI, per germline. V lost 6 bases to trimming and J lost 7 bases, with 13 bases between them. The CDR3 spells CASSSGAGNEQFF. The CDR3 DNA reads TGTGCCAGCTCGTCGGGGGCAGGGAATGAGCAGTTCTTC.